This T cell receptor beta chain was identified in a study of cytomegalovirus exposure and HLA in healthy donors. Across the study: A previous analysis identified fewer than 130 million unique TCR beta sequences derived from roughly 180 million T cells. Study results and caveats: It was in a later analysis that TCR association rates were seen to vary by HLA locus, highest for DRB1 and lowest for HLA-C. The study put 150 to 200 TCR beta chains on its list as cytomegalovirus-associated.

Regarding this clone: Its target is unknown. This sample includes further DNA sequences coding for the same CDR3.

The germline CDR1 and CDR2 sequences are MGHRA and YSYEKL. The J segment lost 2 bases and the V segment lost 3 bases, leaving 8 bases of the junction unmatched. CDR3 size: 16 residues. The PCR had 60 Vbeta and 13 Jbeta primers. Using immunoSEQ multiplex PCR, the repertoire was profiled, and TCRdb retains in-frame clones only, with some absent. The sample shows fewer than 250,000 clones, around 80% of them seen only once. The chain carries TRBV4-1 and TRBJ2-3; 7 nucleotides line up with TRBD2. The TCR comes from a boy between 2 and 15 years old in good health and CMV-seronegative. The sample consisted of PBMCs. CDR3 nucleotides: TGCGCCAGCAGCCAGGTTATCGGGAGGCCCACAGATACGCAGTATTTT. This sequence encodes CASSQVIGRPTDTQYF.